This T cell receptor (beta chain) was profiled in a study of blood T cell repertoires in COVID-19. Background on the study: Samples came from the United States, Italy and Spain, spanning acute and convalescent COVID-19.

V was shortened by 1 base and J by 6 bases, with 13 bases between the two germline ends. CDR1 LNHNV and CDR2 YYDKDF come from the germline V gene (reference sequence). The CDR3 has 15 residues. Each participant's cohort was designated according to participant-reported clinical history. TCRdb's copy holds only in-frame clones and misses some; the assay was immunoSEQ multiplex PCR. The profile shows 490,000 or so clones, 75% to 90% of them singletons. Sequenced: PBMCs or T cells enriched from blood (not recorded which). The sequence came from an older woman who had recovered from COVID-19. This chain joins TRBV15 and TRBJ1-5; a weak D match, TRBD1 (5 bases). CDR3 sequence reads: CATSRGGGASQPQHF. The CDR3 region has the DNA TGTGCCACCAGCAGAGGAGGAGGGGCTAGTCAGCCCCAGCATTTT.